The entry below gives a single T cell receptor (beta chain) sequence along with its context. Its antigen remains unknown. This entry comes from a study of T-cell memory formation after mild COVID-19. V was cut by 5 bases and J by 1 base, with 11 bases left in between. The CDR3 length is 15 residues. UMIs and sample barcodes were carried by the TCR alpha and TCR beta cDNA libraries that 5'RACE produced using constant-segment primers. TCRdb redid the calling of the 5' RACE reads with MiXCR, one entry per CDR3 protein. The sample lists 180,000 or so distinct CDR3 sequences, around 10% occurring once. Regarding the study as a whole: Pre-infection memory showed some responding clones, and this suggested that cross-reactive memory joined. Among CD4+ contracting clones, most were CM and EM, and CD8+ ones EMRA. Among clones contracting day 15 to 85, CD4/CD8 was balanced, whereas later expanders leaned CD4+.

The sequence derives from a man between 18 and 35 years old who had mild COVID-19 (a few samples of this study predate the infection). Cell type and time point are not known. The chain joins TRBV23-1 to TRBJ2-2, with D perhaps TRBD1 (6 bases). TRBV23-1 counts as an open reading frame of uncertain function. What was sequenced was PBMCs or a T cell subset sorted from them (not recorded which). The CDR3 DNA reads TGCGCCAGCAGTATTTCGACAGGGAACACCGGGGAGCTGTTTTTT. It translates to CASSISTGNTGELFF.